The 8 T cell receptor beta chains below all came from one sample that was sequenced in a study of vaccination and CD4 T cells after COVID-19. No antigen has been identified for these receptors. An Oncomine TCR Beta short-read assay was used to sequence the DNA from cultured CD4+ T cells. TCRdb redid the calling of the PCR reads with MiXCR, one entry per CDR3 protein. The sample holds about 24,000 distinct CDR3 sequences, approximately 49% seen once. As to treatment: approximately 10-day PBMC culture with coronavirus spike peptide pools or control peptides (ViraFEST assay). The sequencing input was CD4+ T cells from blood, cultured in vitro. All receptors derive from a human donor who had recovered from COVID-19.

The DNA of the CDR3 is TGCGCCAGCAGCAACGACGGACTCTATGGCTACACCTTC. Protein: CASSNDGLYGYTF. This chain uses TRBV5-1 with TRBJ1-2; the D is unclear. The CDR3 is 13 amino acids. Trimming took 4 bases from V and 4 from J, leaving 11 bases between them. Per the germline V gene, CDR1 is SGHRS and CDR2 is YFSETQ.

V and J are TRBV7-9 and TRBJ1-4, with D perhaps matching TRBD1 (6 bases). V shed 2 bases and J shed 7 bases, with 14 bases lying between them. Germline values: CDR1 SEHNR, CDR2 FQNEAQ (reference sequence). The CDR3 length is 15 residues. In nucleotides, the CDR3 is TGTGCCAGCAGCTTAAGTCGGGGGGCGGGTGAAAAACTGTTTTTT. This encodes CASSLSRGAGEKLFF.

The sample holds a few counts of this clonotype. The chain uses TRBV20-1 and TRBJ2-3; 12 bases fit TRBD2. CDR1 is DFQATT and CDR2 is SNEGSKA in the germline V gene (reference sequence). The CDR3 extends over 14 amino acids. The junction had 5 bases not matched to a gene; V was cut back by 6 bases and J by 4 bases. CDR3 in DNA: TGCAGTGCCGCATCTAGCGGGAGGGCAGATACGCAGTATTTT. It yields the protein CSAASSGRADTQYF.

V gene TRBV15 combines with J gene TRBJ2-5, with a possible D match to TRBD1 (5 bases). Trimming shortened V by 4 bases and J by 2 bases, and 11 bases separated the two germline ends. The length of the CDR3 is 14 residues. Per germline, CDR1 LNHNV and CDR2 YYDKDF (reference sequence). In DNA, the CDR3 is TGTGCCACCAGCACTAGACAGACTCAAGAGACCCAGTACTTC. It codes for CATSTRQTQETQYF.

The chain links TRBV11-2 to TRBJ2-7, with D unresolved. V dropped 4 bases and J dropped 4 bases, with 5 bases sitting between them. CDR1 and CDR2 from the germline V gene are SGHAT and FQNNGV. This CDR3 is 11 amino acids long. The CDR3 coding sequence is TGTGCCAGCAGCTCTCAATACGAGCAGTACTTC. Its translation is CASSSQYEQYF.

The chain uses TRBV24-1 and TRBJ1-1, with a possible D match to TRBD1 (6 bases). Germline V CDR1 and CDR2: KGHDR, SFDVKD. The CDR3 is 18 amino acids. The V end was cut by 5 bases, the J end by 1 base, with 22 bases between. CDR3 sequence: CATSGPGGQGRENTEAFF. The DNA of the CDR3 is TGTGCCACCAGTGGACCGGGGGGCCAGGGGCGGGAGAACACTGAAGCTTTCTTT.

This clonotype occurred a few times. The chain recombines TRBV28 with TRBJ2-7; TRBD1 is a possible D gene (6 bases). The CDR3 is made up of 13 amino acids. V lost 6 bases and J 1 base, leaving 10 bases between the germline ends. Germline lookup yields CDR1 MDHEN and CDR2 SYDVKM. The chain's CDR3 is CASSPDRSYEQYF. The CDR3 DNA reads TGTGCCAGCAGCCCGGACAGATCCTACGAGCAGTACTTC.

The rearrangement links TRBV19 to TRBJ2-5, with D tentatively TRBD1 (5 bases). This CDR3 spans 15 amino acids. The V end was cut by 4 bases, the J end by 4 bases, with 16 bases between. Germline CDR1 and CDR2: LNHDA and SQIVND (reference sequence). The CDR3 reads CASSSIQTRGETQYF. The CDR3 DNA follows: TGTGCCAGTAGTAGTATTCAAACAAGGGGAGAGACCCAGTACTTC.